A selection of T cell receptor beta chains follows, all from one sample in a study of T cells in Graves' hyperthyroidism and ophthalmopathy. TCRdb used MiXCR to reprocess the multiplex PCR reads, holding one entry per CDR3 protein. The table shows roughly 500,000 distinct CDR3 sequences, with under 60% occurring only once. Sequencing input: peripheral blood or thyroid tissue (not recorded which). The receptors here all came from an adult woman with Graves' disease, either hyperthyroidism or ophthalmopathy (not recorded which). CDR3s include the opening cysteine and the closing phenylalanine or tryptophan. The order of the fields is J gene, clone size, V gene, D gene, CDR3 protein, CDR3 DNA. D genes are given only for firm matches. Size is omitted from some rows. Given values are once, few, many or a class for expanded clones.

J: TRBJ2-2
size: many
V: TRBV19
D: NA
CDR3: CASSISHSGELFF
DNA: TGTGCCAGTAGTATATCGCATTCCGGGGAGCTGTTTTTT

J: TRBJ2-2
size: many
V: TRBV7-2
D: NA
CDR3: CASSLGGRLTGELFF
DNA: TGTGCCAGCAGCTTAGGGGGAAGGTTAACCGGGGAGCTGTTTTTT

J: TRBJ2-7
size: NA
V: TRBV5-1
D: TRBD2
CDR3: CASSSGLADSYEQYF
DNA: TGCGCCAGCAGCTCAGGACTAGCGGACTCCTACGAGCAGTACTTC

J: TRBJ2-7
size: many
V: TRBV5-1
D: TRBD2
CDR3: CASSSGTTQVYEQYF
DNA: TGCGCCAGCAGCTCCGGGACTACTCAAGTCTACGAGCAGTACTTC

J: TRBJ2-7
size: NA
V: TRBV12-3/TRBV12-4
D: NA
CDR3: CASSSPLIREQYF
DNA: TGTGCCAGCAGTTCGCCCCTGATCCGCGAGCAGTACTTC

J: TRBJ2-7
size: many
V: TRBV7-6
D: NA
CDR3: CASSQDPGEQYF
DNA: TGTGCCAGCAGCCAGGACCCCGGCGAGCAGTACTTC

J: TRBJ2-2
size: NA
V: TRBV5-1
D: NA
CDR3: CASSLDGPGELFF
DNA: TGCGCCAGCAGCTTGGATGGACCCGGGGAGCTGTTTTTT

J: TRBJ2-7
size: many
V: TRBV5-6
D: NA
CDR3: CASSFLTFSYEQYF
DNA: TGTGCCAGCAGCTTCTTGACCTTTAGCTACGAGCAGTACTTC

J: TRBJ1-6
size: NA
V: TRBV20-1
D: TRBD1
CDR3: CSANDRGWKGSPLHF
DNA: TGCAGTGCTAATGACAGGGGGTGGAAAGGTTCACCCCTCCACTTT

J: TRBJ2-7
size: NA
V: TRBV15
D: NA
CDR3: CATSRDPGTYEQYF
DNA: TGTGCCACCAGCAGAGATCCAGGCACCTACGAGCAGTACTTC

J: TRBJ1-2
size: few
V: TRBV7-2
D: NA
CDR3: CASSLSAGEGYTF
DNA: TGTGCCAGCAGCTTAAGTGCAGGCGAAGGCTACACCTTC

J: TRBJ1-6
size: NA
V: TRBV20-1
D: NA
CDR3: CSARVLGIGSPLHF
DNA: TGCAGTGCTAGAGTGCTCGGGATCGGTTCACCCCTCCACTTT

J: TRBJ2-7
size: many
V: TRBV28
D: TRBD1
CDR3: CASSYRGQPGEQYF
DNA: TGTGCCAGCAGCTACCGGGGACAGCCGGGCGAGCAGTACTTC

J: TRBJ2-5
size: many
V: TRBV20-1
D: NA
CDR3: CSVPTEFQETQYF
DNA: TGCAGTGTCCCGACAGAATTCCAAGAGACCCAGTACTTC

J: TRBJ1-1
size: NA
V: TRBV29-1
D: NA
CDR3: CSVEGPTEAFF
DNA: TGCAGCGTTGAAGGCCCCACTGAAGCTTTCTTT

J: TRBJ1-6
size: NA
V: TRBV2
D: NA
CDR3: CASVMANNSPLHF
DNA: TGTGCCAGCGTAATGGCTAATAATTCACCCCTCCACTTT

J: TRBJ1-5
size: many
V: TRBV20-1
D: NA
CDR3: CSARSPREGSVRPQHF
DNA: TGCAGTGCTAGATCCCCTCGTGAGGGGTCGGTGAGGCCCCAGCATTTT

J: TRBJ2-3
size: once
V: TRBV5-1
D: NA
CDR3: CASSLMGRRTDTQDF
DNA: TGCGCCAGCAGCTTGATGGGCAGACGCACAGATACGCAGGATTTT

J: TRBJ2-3
size: NA
V: TRBV20-1
D: TRBD2
CDR3: CSAWGGVGTDTQYF
DNA: TGCAGTGCCTGGGGGGGGGTAGGCACAGATACGCAGTATTTT

J: TRBJ2-5
size: many
V: TRBV11-2
D: TRBD2
CDR3: CASSPRNSGKGETQYF
DNA: TGTGCCAGCAGCCCCCGGAATAGCGGGAAGGGCGAGACCCAGTACTTC

J: TRBJ2-2
size: many
V: TRBV7-9
D: NA
CDR3: CASSSNPGELFF
DNA: TGTGCCAGCAGCTCTAACCCCGGGGAGCTGTTTTTT

J: TRBJ1-5
size: once
V: TRBV11-2
D: NA
CDR3: CASSAPPWGGGNQPHHF
DNA: NA

J: TRBJ1-2
size: NA
V: TRBV5-6
D: TRBD1
CDR3: CASADREHGYTF
DNA: TGTGCCAGCGCCGACAGGGAGCATGGCTACACCTTC

J: TRBJ2-5
size: many
V: TRBV14
D: NA
CDR3: CASARQYQETQYF
DNA: TGTGCCAGCGCAAGACAGTATCAAGAGACCCAGTACTTC

J: TRBJ1-5
size: many
V: TRBV12-3/TRBV12-4
D: NA
CDR3: CASSPGGSNQPQHF
DNA: TGTGCCAGCAGCCCCGGGGGGAGCAATCAGCCCCAGCATTTT